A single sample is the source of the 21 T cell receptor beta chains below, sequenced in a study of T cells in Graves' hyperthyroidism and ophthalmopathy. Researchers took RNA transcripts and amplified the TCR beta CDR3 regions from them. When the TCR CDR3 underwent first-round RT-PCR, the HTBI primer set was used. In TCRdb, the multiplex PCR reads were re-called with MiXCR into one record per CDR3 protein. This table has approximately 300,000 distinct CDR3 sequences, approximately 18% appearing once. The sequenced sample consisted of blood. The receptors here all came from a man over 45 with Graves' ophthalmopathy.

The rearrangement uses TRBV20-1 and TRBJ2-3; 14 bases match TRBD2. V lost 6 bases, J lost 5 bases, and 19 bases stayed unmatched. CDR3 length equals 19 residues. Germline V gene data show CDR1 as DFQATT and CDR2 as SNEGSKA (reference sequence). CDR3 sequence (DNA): TGCAGTGCCCGGAGGAACAGGGGGACTAGCGGGAGTATTAGAGATACGCAGTATTTT. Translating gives CSARRNRGTSGSIRDTQYF.

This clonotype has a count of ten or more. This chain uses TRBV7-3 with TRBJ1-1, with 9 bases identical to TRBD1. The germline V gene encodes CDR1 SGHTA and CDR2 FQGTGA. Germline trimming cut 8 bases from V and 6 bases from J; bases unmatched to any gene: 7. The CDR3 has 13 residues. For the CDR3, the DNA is TGTGCCAGCGGACAGGGGTTCGGTGCTGAAGCTTTCTTT. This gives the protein CASGQGFGAEAFF.

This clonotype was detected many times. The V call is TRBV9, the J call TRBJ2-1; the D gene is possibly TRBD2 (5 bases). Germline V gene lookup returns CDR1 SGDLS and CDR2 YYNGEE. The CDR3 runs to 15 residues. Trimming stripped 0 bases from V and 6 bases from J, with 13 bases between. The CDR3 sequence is CASSVEPSRGNEQFF. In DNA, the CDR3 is TGTGCCAGCAGCGTAGAACCTAGCCGGGGCAATGAGCAGTTCTTC.

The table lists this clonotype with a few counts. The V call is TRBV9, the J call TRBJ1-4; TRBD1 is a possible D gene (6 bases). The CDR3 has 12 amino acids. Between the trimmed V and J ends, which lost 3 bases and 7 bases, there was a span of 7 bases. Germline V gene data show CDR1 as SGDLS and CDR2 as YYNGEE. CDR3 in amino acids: CASSATGEKLFF. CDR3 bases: TGTGCCAGCAGCGCGACAGGTGAAAAACTGTTTTTT.

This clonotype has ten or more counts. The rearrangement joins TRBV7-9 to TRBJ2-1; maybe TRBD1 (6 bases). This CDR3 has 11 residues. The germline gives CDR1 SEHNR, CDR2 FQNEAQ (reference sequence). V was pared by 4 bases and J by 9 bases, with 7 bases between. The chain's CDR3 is CASSSQGEQFF. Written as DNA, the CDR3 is TGTGCCAGCAGCTCACAGGGTGAGCAGTTCTTC.

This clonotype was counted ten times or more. The CDR3 reads CASSPGLDYGYTF. The CDR3 DNA reads as TGTGCCAGCTCACCGGGACTTGACTATGGCTACACCTTC. The chain carries TRBV18 and TRBJ1-2; weak D call: TRBD1 (5 bases). V lost 3 bases to trimming and J lost 3 bases, with 8 bases between them. Germline CDR1 is KGHSH and CDR2 is LQKENI. The CDR3 length is 13 residues.

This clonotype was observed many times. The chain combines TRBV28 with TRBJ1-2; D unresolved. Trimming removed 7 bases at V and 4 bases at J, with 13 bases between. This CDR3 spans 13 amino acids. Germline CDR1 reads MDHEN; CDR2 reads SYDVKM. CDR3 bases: TGTGCCAGCACTCCCCCGGGAGTCTATGGCTACACCTTC. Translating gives CASTPPGVYGYTF.

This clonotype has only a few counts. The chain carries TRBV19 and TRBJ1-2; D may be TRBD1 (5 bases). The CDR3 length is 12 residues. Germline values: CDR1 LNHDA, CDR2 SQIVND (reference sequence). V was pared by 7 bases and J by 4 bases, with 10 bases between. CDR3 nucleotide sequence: TGTGCCAGTACCCAGGGTGGCTATGGCTACACCTTC. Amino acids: CASTQGGYGYTF.

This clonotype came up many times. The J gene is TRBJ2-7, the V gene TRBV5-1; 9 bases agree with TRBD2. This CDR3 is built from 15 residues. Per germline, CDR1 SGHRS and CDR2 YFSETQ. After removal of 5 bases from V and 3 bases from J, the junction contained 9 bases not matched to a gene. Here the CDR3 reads CASRRGTSQFYEQYF. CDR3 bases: TGCGCCAGCAGAAGAGGGACTAGCCAGTTCTACGAGCAGTACTTC.

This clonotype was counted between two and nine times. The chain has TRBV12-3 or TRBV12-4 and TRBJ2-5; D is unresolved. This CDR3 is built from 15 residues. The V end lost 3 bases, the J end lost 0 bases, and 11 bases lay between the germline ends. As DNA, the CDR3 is TGTGCCAGCAGTTTCGGCGACAACTACCAAGAGACCCAGTACTTC. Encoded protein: CASSFGDNYQETQYF.

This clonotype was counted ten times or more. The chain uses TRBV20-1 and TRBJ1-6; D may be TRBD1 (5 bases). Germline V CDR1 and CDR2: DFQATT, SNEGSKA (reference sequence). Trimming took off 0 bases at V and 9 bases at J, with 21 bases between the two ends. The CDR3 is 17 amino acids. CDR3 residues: CSARDPRVPGGGSPLHF. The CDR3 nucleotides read TGCAGTGCTAGAGATCCCAGGGTTCCGGGTGGGGGTTCACCCCTCCACTTT.

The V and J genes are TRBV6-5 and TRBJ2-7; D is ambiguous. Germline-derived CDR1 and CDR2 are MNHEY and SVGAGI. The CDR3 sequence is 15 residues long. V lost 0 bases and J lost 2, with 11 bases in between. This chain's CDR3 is CASSYSSPTPYEQYF. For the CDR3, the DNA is TGTGCCAGCAGTTACTCGTCGCCAACCCCCTACGAGCAGTACTTC.

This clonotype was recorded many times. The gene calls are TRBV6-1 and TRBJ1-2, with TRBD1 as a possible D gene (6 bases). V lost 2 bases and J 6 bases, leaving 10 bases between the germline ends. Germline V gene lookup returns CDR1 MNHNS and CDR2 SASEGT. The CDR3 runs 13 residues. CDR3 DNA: TGTGCCAGCAGTGAAACAGGGAGGGATGGCTACACCTTC. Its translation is CASSETGRDGYTF.

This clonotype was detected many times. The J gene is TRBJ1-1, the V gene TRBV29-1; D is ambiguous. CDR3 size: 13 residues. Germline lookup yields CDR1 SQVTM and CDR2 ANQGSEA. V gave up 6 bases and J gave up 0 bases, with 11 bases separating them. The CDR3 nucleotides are TGCAGCGTGACCGGATGGATGAACACTGAAGCTTTCTTT. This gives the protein CSVTGWMNTEAFF. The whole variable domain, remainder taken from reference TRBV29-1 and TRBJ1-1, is SAVISQKPSRDICQRGTSLTIQCQVDSQVTMMFWYRQQPGQSLTLIATANQGSEATYESGFVIDKFPISRPNLTFSTLTVSNMSPEDSSIYLCSVTGWMNTEAFFGQGTRLTVV.

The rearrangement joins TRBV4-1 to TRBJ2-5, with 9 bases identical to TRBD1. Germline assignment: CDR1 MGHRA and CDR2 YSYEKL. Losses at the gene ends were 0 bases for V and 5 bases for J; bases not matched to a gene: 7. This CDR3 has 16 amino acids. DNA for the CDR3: TGCGCCAGCAGCCAAGATCGACAGGGGGACAGGGAGACCCAGTACTTC. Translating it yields CASSQDRQGDRETQYF.

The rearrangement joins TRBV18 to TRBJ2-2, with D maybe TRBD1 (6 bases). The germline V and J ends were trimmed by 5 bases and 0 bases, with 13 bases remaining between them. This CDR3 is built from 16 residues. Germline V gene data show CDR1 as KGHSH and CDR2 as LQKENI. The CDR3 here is CASSAARQANTGELFF. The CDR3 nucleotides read TGTGCCAGCTCAGCCGCCCGACAGGCGAACACCGGGGAGCTGTTTTTT.

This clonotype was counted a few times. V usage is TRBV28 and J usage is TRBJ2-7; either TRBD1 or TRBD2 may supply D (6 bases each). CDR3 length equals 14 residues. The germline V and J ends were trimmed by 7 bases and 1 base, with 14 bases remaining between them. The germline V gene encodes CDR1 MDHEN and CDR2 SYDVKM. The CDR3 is CASTSGDSSYEQYF. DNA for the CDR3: TGTGCCAGCACCTCAGGGGACTCATCCTACGAGCAGTACTTC.

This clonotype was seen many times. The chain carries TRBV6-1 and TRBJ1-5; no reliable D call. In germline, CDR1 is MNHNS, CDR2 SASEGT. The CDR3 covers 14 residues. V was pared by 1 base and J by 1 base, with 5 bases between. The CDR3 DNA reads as TGTGCCAGCAGTGAAGGACTGAGCAATCAGCCCCAGCATTTT. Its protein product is CASSEGLSNQPQHF.

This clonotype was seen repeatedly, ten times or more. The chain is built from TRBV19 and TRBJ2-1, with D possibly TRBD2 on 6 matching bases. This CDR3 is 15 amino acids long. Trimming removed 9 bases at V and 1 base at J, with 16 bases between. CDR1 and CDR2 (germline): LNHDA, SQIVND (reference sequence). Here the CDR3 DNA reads TGTGCCAGCAGCTCCGGACGGGGGTCCTACAATGAGCAGTTCTTC. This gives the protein CASSSGRGSYNEQFF. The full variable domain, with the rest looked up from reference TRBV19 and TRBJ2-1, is DGGITQSPKYLFRKEGQNVTLSCEQNLNHDAMYWYRQDPGQGLRLIYYSQIVNDFQKGDIAEGYSVSREKKESFPLTVTSAQKNPTAFYLCASSSGRGSYNEQFFGPGTRLTVL.

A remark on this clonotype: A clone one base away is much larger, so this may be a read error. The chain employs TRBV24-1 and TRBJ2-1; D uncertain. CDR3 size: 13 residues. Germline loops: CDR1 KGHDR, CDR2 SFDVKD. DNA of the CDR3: TGTGCCGCCAGTGATACCCTAGGTCATGAGCAGTTCTTC. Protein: CAASDTLGHEQFF.

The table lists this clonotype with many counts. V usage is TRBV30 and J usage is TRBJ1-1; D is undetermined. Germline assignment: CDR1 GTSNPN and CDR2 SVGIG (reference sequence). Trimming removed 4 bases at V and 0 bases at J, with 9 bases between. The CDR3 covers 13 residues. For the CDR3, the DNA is TGTGCCTGGATGGCAGTACTGAACACTGAAGCTTTCTTT. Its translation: CAWMAVLNTEAFF. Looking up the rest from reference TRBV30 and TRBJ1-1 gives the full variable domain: SQTIHQWPATLVQPVGSPLSLECTVEGTSNPNLYWYRQAAGRGLQLLFYSVGIGQISSEVPQNLSASRPQDRQFILSSKKLLLSDSGFYLCAWMAVLNTEAFFGQGTRLTVV.